The 30 T cell receptor beta chains presented below share a single source sample, sequenced in a study of T cells in Graves' hyperthyroidism and ophthalmopathy. There were TCR beta CDR3 regions amplified from RNA transcripts. First-round RT-PCR targeting the TCR CDR3 was performed with the HTBI primer set. MiXCR, applied by TCRdb to the multiplex PCR reads, yields one record per CDR3 protein. The table lists hundreds of thousands of distinct CDR3 sequences, under 20% of them singletons. Input material: blood. All receptors come from a young woman with Graves' ophthalmopathy.

This clonotype was seen a few times. A much more abundant neighbour one base away suggests this may be a read error. The rearrangement links TRBV6-2 or TRBV6-3 to TRBJ1-5, with TRBD1 identical over 10 bases. Germline CDR1 reads MNHEY; CDR2 reads SVGEGT. CDR3 length equals 15 residues. Trimming cost V 7 bases and J 4 bases; bases outside gene matches: 7. Here the CDR3 DNA reads TGTGCCAGCAACCTAGGACAGGGGGATAATCAGCCCCAGCATTTT. Its translation is CASNLGQGDNQPQHF.

There are many counts of this clonotype. CDR3 DNA sequence: TGTGCCAGCAGTCCAGCGGGACTAGCGGGAGGGACAGATACGCAGTATTTT. Its translation is CASSPAGLAGGTDTQYF. The V gene is TRBV28, the J gene TRBJ2-3; the match to TRBD2 covers 16 bases. The CDR3 consists of 17 residues. Germline V CDR1 and CDR2: MDHEN, SYDVKM. The V and J ends lost 5 bases and 3 bases, in that order; junction bases with no gene match: 5.

This clonotype has more than one count but fewer than ten. This chain links TRBV24-1 with TRBJ1-2; 7 positions match TRBD1. Germline trimming cut 3 bases from V and 2 bases from J; bases unmatched to any gene: 5. Germline V CDR1 and CDR2: KGHDR, SFDVKD. The CDR3 is 15 amino acids. CDR3 nucleotides: TGTGCCACCAGTGATCATCAACAGGGGAACTATGGCTACACCTTC. This sequence encodes CATSDHQQGNYGYTF.

V is TRBV5-1 and J is TRBJ2-3; D not certain. Germline V gives CDR1 SGHRS, CDR2 YFSETQ. The V end was cut by 0 bases, the J end by 1 base, with 12 bases between. This CDR3 is built from 16 residues. CDR3 nucleotides: TGCGCCAGCAGCTTGGTCCTAAAACGGGGCACAGATACGCAGTATTTT. Translated: CASSLVLKRGTDTQYF.

V is TRBV7-9 and J is TRBJ2-6, with 8 bases lining up with TRBD2. J was trimmed by 1 base and V by 5 bases; bases with no gene match: 4. Germline values: CDR1 SEHNR, CDR2 FQNEAQ (reference sequence). The CDR3 runs 16 residues. The CDR3 region is CASSPSGSSGANVLTF. The CDR3 DNA reads TGTGCCAGCAGCCCCAGCGGGAGTTCTGGGGCCAACGTCCTGACTTTC.

This clonotype was picked up a small number of times. The J gene is TRBJ2-2, the V gene TRBV7-8; 10 bases are a match to TRBD2. Germline CDR1 is SGHVS and CDR2 is FQNEAQ. V gave up 2 bases and J gave up 4 bases; unmatched junction bases: 1. The CDR3 spans 15 residues. As DNA, the CDR3 is TGTGCCAGCAGCTTATGGACTAGCGGCACCGGGGAGCTGTTTTTT. Translated, it gives CASSLWTSGTGELFF.

With respect to this clonotype: The junction differs from germline at one of its ends, possibly a read error. V usage is TRBV29-1 and J usage is TRBJ2-2; either TRBD1 or TRBD2 may supply D (6 bases each). Germline V lookup: CDR1 SQVTM, CDR2 ANQGSEA. The CDR3 is 13 amino acids. The CDR3 sequence: CSVTGKNTGGLFF. The CDR3 DNA sequence: TGCAGCGTTACAGGGAAGAACACCGGGGGGCTGTTTTTT.

The chain joins TRBV4-2 to TRBJ1-6; D uncertain. V lost 0 bases and J 3 bases, leaving 9 bases between the germline ends. The V gene's germline CDR1 is LGHNA and CDR2 YNFKEQ. The CDR3 loop spans 16 amino acids. The CDR3 nucleotides are TGTGCCAGCAGCCAAGATCGGTCCGGCTATAATTCACCCCTCCACTTT. It yields the protein CASSQDRSGYNSPLHF.

This clonotype was picked up many times. The chain carries TRBV3-1 and TRBJ2-7, with no clear D. CDR3 length: 14 residues. Trimming removed 0 bases from V and 2 bases from J, with 8 bases in between. Germline V CDR1 and CDR2: LGHDT, YNNKEL (reference sequence). CDR3 nucleotides: TGTGCCAGCAGCCAAGATTGGGTTCCCTACGAGCAGTACTTC. As protein: CASSQDWVPYEQYF.

As to this clonotype: A much larger clonotype is one base distant, so this may be a read error. The chain recombines TRBV28 with TRBJ1-5; TRBD1 might be the D (5 bases). CDR1 is MDHEN and CDR2 is SYDVKM in the germline V gene. CDR3 size: 16 residues. The CDR3 DNA sequence: TGTGCCAGCAGTTTTCTGGACATAGATAGCAGTCAGCCCCAGCATTTT. Its translation is CASSFLDIDSSQPQHF. The complete variable domain, with remaining parts taken from reference TRBV28 and TRBJ1-5, reads DVKVTQSSRYLVKRTGEKVFLECVQDMDHENMFWYRQDPGLGLRLIYFSYDVKMKEKGDIPEGYSVSREKKERFSLILESASTNQTSMYLCASSFLDIDSSQPQHFGDGTRLSIL.

In its sample, this clonotype was seen a few times. The CDR3 DNA is TGTGCCAGCAGCATGGACAGGGGCTCTCTCCCTTATGGCTACACCTTC. Translating it yields CASSMDRGSLPYGYTF. The chain has TRBV13 and TRBJ1-2, with 9 nucleotides matching TRBD1. The CDR3 contains 16 residues. Germline assignment: CDR1 PRHDT and CDR2 FYEKMQ (reference sequence). V was pared by 5 bases and J by 5 bases, with 12 bases of the junction left unmatched.

This clonotype was picked up a small number of times. The rearrangement joins TRBV12-3 or TRBV12-4 to TRBJ2-5, with a weak D call TRBD2 (6 bases). V dropped 2 bases and J dropped 4 bases, with 11 bases sitting between them. The CDR3 contains 14 residues. The CDR3: CASSLHGGRETQYF. The CDR3 DNA is TGTGCCAGCAGTTTACATGGGGGGAGAGAGACCCAGTACTTC.

On this clonotype: It may be a read error: a sequence one base away is much more abundant. As DNA, the CDR3 is TGTGCCAACAGCCATGGACAGGGGGCGGATTCACCCCTCCACTTT. This sequence encodes CANSHGQGADSPLHF. The rearrangement links TRBV3-1 to TRBJ1-6; 11 positions agree with TRBD1. Germline CDR1 and CDR2: LGHDT and YNNKEL (reference sequence). The CDR3 extends over 15 amino acids. Together with reference TRBV3-1 and TRBJ1-6, the CDR3 gives the full variable domain: DTAVSQTPKYLVTQMGNDKSIKCEQNLGHDTMYWYKQDSKKFLKIMFSYNNKELIINETVPNRFSPKSPDKAHLNLHINSLELGDSAVYFCANSHGQGADSPLHFGNGTRLTVT.

V and J are TRBV27 and TRBJ2-7; 8 bases are shared with TRBD2. CDR1 and CDR2 (germline): MNHEY, SMNVEV (reference sequence). Trimming cost V 5 bases and J 4 bases; bases outside gene matches: 13. This CDR3 has 16 residues. CDR3 nucleotides: TGTGCCAGCAGTGGGGGAGCGGGGGCCCTCTCATACGAGCAGTACTTC. Residues: CASSGGAGALSYEQYF.

The gene calls are TRBV5-1 and TRBJ1-3, with D possibly being TRBD1 (5 bases). Germline-derived CDR1 and CDR2 are SGHRS and YFSETQ. This CDR3 is built from 14 residues. The germline V and J ends were trimmed by 7 bases and 1 base, with 12 bases remaining between them. CDR3 region: CASCPGGSGNTIYF. The CDR3 coding sequence is TGCGCCAGCTGCCCCGGGGGATCTGGAAACACCATATATTTT.

This clonotype was detected a few times. The chain employs TRBV20-1 and TRBJ1-2; TRBD1 is a possible D gene (6 bases). Trimming removed 5 bases from V and 8 bases from J, with 18 bases in between. This CDR3 comprises 13 residues. The germline gives CDR1 DFQATT, CDR2 SNEGSKA (reference sequence). CDR3 loop: CSAGRQDTGGYTF. DNA for the CDR3: TGCAGTGCTGGAAGACAGGATACGGGGGGCTACACCTTC.

A few counts support this clonotype. This chain uses TRBV4-2 with TRBJ1-2, with 8 bases lining up with TRBD1. The CDR3 has 16 residues. CDR1 and CDR2 from the germline V gene are LGHNA and YNFKEQ. V lost 4 bases, J lost 5 bases, and 12 bases stayed unmatched. The CDR3 is CASSLWTGRDPYGYTF. The CDR3 DNA reads as TGTGCCAGCAGCCTCTGGACAGGGAGGGACCCGTATGGCTACACCTTC.

V is TRBV18 and J is TRBJ1-2; TRBD1 matches at 8 bases. Germline CDR1 KGHSH, CDR2 LQKENI. The CDR3 is 15 amino acids. Trimming took 0 bases from V and 7 from J; bases not matched to a gene: 7. For the CDR3, the DNA is TGTGCCAGCTCACCACCCCGGACAGGGAGGTCTGGCTACACCTTC. Protein sequence: CASSPPRTGRSGYTF.

The DNA for the CDR3 is TGTGCCAGCAGCCCCAGGGTACAGGGGAGAGGTGAAAAACTGTTTTTT. Translated, it gives CASSPRVQGRGEKLFF. The J gene is TRBJ1-4, the V gene TRBV7-9; 7 bases map to TRBD1. CDR3 length: 16 amino acids. Looked up from germline, CDR1 is SEHNR and CDR2 is FQNEAQ (reference sequence). The junction had 13 bases not matched to a gene; V was cut back by 5 bases and J by 7 bases.

The chain is built from TRBV13 and TRBJ2-5; 9 bases map to TRBD2. With 5 bases clipped from V and 5 bases from J, the junction kept 6 bases outside the gene matches. Germline CDR1 and CDR2: PRHDT and FYEKMQ (reference sequence). The CDR3 is 14 amino acids. In DNA, the CDR3 is TGTGCCAGCAGCCTAGCGGGATTTCGGGAGACCCAGTACTTC. Residues: CASSLAGFRETQYF.

The V gene is TRBV27, the J gene TRBJ2-1; D is undetermined. The CDR3 extends over 13 amino acids. Trimming stripped 2 bases from V and 7 bases from J, with 9 bases between. Germline lookup yields CDR1 MNHEY and CDR2 SMNVEV (reference sequence). The CDR3 sequence: CASSLSSRNEQFF. In nucleotides, the CDR3 is TGTGCCAGCAGTTTAAGTAGCAGGAATGAGCAGTTCTTC.

The chain links TRBV11-2 to TRBJ2-7; TRBD2 agrees at 8 bases. The CDR3 loop spans 18 amino acids. The V segment lost 2 bases and the J segment 1 base; nucleotides outside the gene matches: 13. Germline CDR1 SGHAT, CDR2 FQNNGV. In nucleotides, the CDR3 is TGTGCCAGCAGCTTAAAGCGGGAGTATCCCTTTGAGTCCTACGAGCAGTACTTC. This translates into CASSLKREYPFESYEQYF.

In this sample, this clonotype turned up many times. The chain uses TRBV7-3 and TRBJ2-1; TRBD2 aligns across 11 bases. CDR3 length: 16 residues. Per the germline V gene, CDR1 is SGHTA and CDR2 is FQGTGA. The ends lost 4 bases at V and 6 bases at J; junction bases unmatched: 8. The CDR3 DNA sequence: TGTGCCAGCAGCTCGCACGTGACTAGCGGGGCCAATGAGCAGTTCTTC. Amino acids: CASSSHVTSGANEQFF.

The rearrangement uses TRBV9 and TRBJ2-5; TRBD2 aligns across 9 bases. The CDR3 loop spans 16 amino acids. V shed 0 bases and J 4 bases; nucleotides not matched to a gene: 7. The V gene's germline CDR1 is SGDLS and CDR2 YYNGEE. The CDR3 region is CASSVGPSGTGETQYF. The CDR3 DNA follows: TGTGCCAGCAGCGTAGGGCCTAGCGGGACCGGAGAGACCCAGTACTTC. Filled out from reference TRBV9 and TRBJ2-5, the complete variable domain reads DSGVTQTPKHLITATGQRVTLRCSPRSGDLSVYWYQQSLDQGLQFLIQYYNGEERAKGNILERFSAQQFPDLHSELNLSSLELGDSALYFCASSVGPSGTGETQYFGPGTRLLVL.

The rearrangement joins TRBV7-2 to TRBJ2-3; 10 positions agree with TRBD2. CDR1 is SGHTA and CDR2 is FQGNSA in the germline V gene. J lost 2 bases, V lost 4 bases, and 12 bases had no gene match. The CDR3 sequence is 18 residues long. The CDR3 region is CASSSVSAGGPNTDTQYF. The CDR3 DNA follows: TGTGCCAGCAGCTCAGTCTCAGCGGGAGGGCCGAACACAGATACGCAGTATTTT. Complete variable domain (other parts from reference TRBV7-2 and TRBJ2-3): GAGVSQSPSNKVTEKGKDVELRCDPISGHTALYWYRQSLGQGLEFLIYFQGNSAPDKSGLPSDRFSAERTGGSVSTLTIQRTQQEDSAVYLCASSSVSAGGPNTDTQYFGPGTRLTVL.

This clonotype was detected ten times or more. This chain joins TRBV5-1 and TRBJ1-1; 7 bases map to TRBD1. The CDR3 has 17 residues. Germline V CDR1 and CDR2: SGHRS, YFSETQ. Losses at the gene ends were 0 bases for V and 0 bases for J; bases not matched to a gene: 8. CDR3 DNA: TGCGCCAGCAGCTTGGGGCAGGGGGTAAAGATGAACACTGAAGCTTTCTTT. Protein product: CASSLGQGVKMNTEAFF.

This clonotype was seen only a few times. This sequence joins TRBV6-1 and TRBJ1-1; D uncertain. Germline CDR1 MNHNS, CDR2 SASEGT. The V and J ends lost 0 bases and 5 bases respectively, with 10 bases between them. This CDR3 is built from 14 residues. The CDR3 spells CASSEALARTEAFF. In DNA, the CDR3 is TGTGCCAGCAGTGAAGCTTTGGCTAGAACTGAAGCTTTCTTT.

This clonotype was observed a few times. The chain couples TRBV12-3 or TRBV12-4 to TRBJ2-6; the D is unclear. The V end lost 5 bases, the J end lost 3 bases, and 8 bases lay between the germline ends. The CDR3 is 14 residues long. The CDR3 sequence is CASSRPSGANVLTF. CDR3 nucleotide sequence: TGTGCCAGCAGTCGCCCGAGTGGGGCCAACGTCCTGACTTTC.

This clonotype was seen more than once but under ten times. The rearrangement links TRBV7-9 to TRBJ2-2; D may be TRBD1 (8 bases). The germline V and J ends were trimmed by 7 bases and 5 bases, with 20 bases remaining between them. The CDR3 loop spans 16 amino acids. In germline, CDR1 is SEHNR, CDR2 FQNEAQ (reference sequence). The CDR3 nucleotides are TGTGCCAGCAACGACCCGGACAGGGAGGGAACCGGGGAGCTGTTTTTT. This sequence encodes CASNDPDREGTGELFF.

At least ten counts were recorded for this clonotype. This chain links TRBV13 with TRBJ2-7; D is unclear. Germline-derived CDR1 and CDR2 are PRHDT and FYEKMQ (reference sequence). This CDR3 contains 13 residues. Trimming stripped 6 bases from V and 3 bases from J, with 12 bases between. The chain's CDR3 is CASSRRIDYEQYF. DNA of the CDR3: TGTGCCAGCAGTCGAAGGATTGACTACGAGCAGTACTTC.